The 21 T cell receptor beta chains in this list originate from one sample, sequenced in a study of blood T cell repertoires in COVID-19 (dated by TCRdb to between 2020 and 2021). Libraries came from the immunoSEQ multiplex PCR assay. TCRdb took this table from immuneACCESS and kept in-frame rearrangements with V and J called. Such tables lack part of the clones; where checked against another copy, unresolved V genes explain under half of the gap, and the rest is unexplained. The sample table shows fewer than 250,000 clones, and 80% to 90% are seen once. Around 8.7% of the sample belongs to the ten largest clones. The sample comprised peripheral blood. All receptors come from a woman in her fifties or sixties with acute or convalescent COVID-19.

Regarding this clone: One junction end does not reproduce the germline sequence, and a read error may be involved. This sequence joins TRBV2 and TRBJ2-7; 13 bases align to TRBD2. The germline CDR1 and CDR2 sequences are SNHLY and FYNNEI. The CDR3 covers 14 residues. CDR3 nucleotide sequence: TGTGCCAGCAGTGAAAGGAAAGGGACTAGCGGGACCTCTTTC. As protein: CASSERKGTSGTSF.

The chain joins TRBV20-1 to TRBJ2-1; 9 nucleotides line up with TRBD2. CDR3 length equals 14 residues. CDR1 is DFQATT and CDR2 is SNEGSKA in the germline V gene (reference sequence). Trimming at V came to 3 bases and at J to 7 bases, leaving 7 bases not matched to a gene. CDR3 nucleotides: TGCAGTGCTAGTTCTAGCGGGATGGTAAATGAGCAGTTCTTC. This sequence encodes CSASSSGMVNEQFF.

This clone was recorded only once. The rearrangement joins TRBV30 to TRBJ2-4; TRBD2 might be the D (5 bases). The length of the CDR3 is 15 residues. V dropped 0 bases and J dropped 3 bases, with 12 bases sitting between them. Germline loops: CDR1 GTSNPN, CDR2 SVGIG (reference sequence). DNA of the CDR3: TGTGCCTGGAGTGTGGGGAGCGTCGGCAAAAACATTCAGTACTTC. Translating it yields CAWSVGSVGKNIQYF.

The chain links TRBV6-4 to TRBJ1-3; 7 nucleotides align to TRBD1. Germline CDR1 reads MRHNA; CDR2 reads SNTAGT. CDR3 length equals 16 residues. After removal of 9 bases from V and 7 bases from J, the junction contained 18 bases not matched to a gene. In DNA, the CDR3 is TGTGCCAGGACCCTTAGACAGGGCCTTCGAGGGAACACCATATATTTT. Protein sequence: CARTLRQGLRGNTIYF.

This clone was observed a single time. V and J are TRBV5-6 and TRBJ2-7; 7 bases are shared with TRBD2. Germline CDR1 reads SGHDT; CDR2 reads YYEEEE. The trim removed 4 bases at V and 4 bases at J, leaving 5 bases unmatched. The CDR3 contains 13 residues. In DNA form, the CDR3 reads TGTGCCAGCAGCCCCGGGAGGATTTACGAGCAGTACTTC. This translates into CASSPGRIYEQYF. Full variable domain (missing parts from reference TRBV5-6 and TRBJ2-7): DAGVTQSPTHLIKTRGQQVTLRCSPKSGHDTVSWYQQALGQGPQFIFQYYEEEERQRGNFPDRFSGHQFPNYSSELNVNALLLGDSALYLCASSPGRIYEQYFGPGTRLTVT.

This clone appeared a single time. V gene TRBV6-2 or TRBV6-3 combines with J gene TRBJ2-7, with 8 bases fitting TRBD1. The V gene end was trimmed by 5 bases and the J gene end by 5 bases; junction bases not matched to a gene: 11. The germline CDR1 and CDR2 sequences are MNHEY and SVGEGT. The CDR3 consists of 15 residues. CDR3 residues: CASSAVRGRVNEQYF. The CDR3 bases are TGTGCCAGCAGTGCCGTCAGGGGGCGCGTAAACGAGCAGTACTTC.

V gene TRBV24-1 combines with J gene TRBJ1-1; no clear D gene. CDR3 length equals 13 residues. With 5 bases removed from V and 8 bases from J, the gap between germline ends came to 14 bases. Per the germline V gene, CDR1 is KGHDR and CDR2 is SFDVKD. The CDR3 DNA sequence: TGTGCCACCAGTGGGTCGTCGACTTGGGAAGCTTTCTTT. Translation: CATSGSSTWEAFF.

This clone was observed a handful of times. At one end, the junction sequence differs from germline, possibly due to a read error. V is TRBV4-1 and J is TRBJ2-7; weak D call: TRBD2 (5 bases). The CDR3 is made up of 15 amino acids. The V gene's germline CDR1 is MGHRA and CDR2 YSYEKL. DNA for the CDR3: TGCGCCAGCAGCAAAGAAGGGCAGAATCGGGGCGAGCAGTACTTC. Protein product: CASSKEGQNRGEQYF.

This chain joins TRBV12-2 and TRBJ2-7; the table calls TRBD1, which could not be checked here. TRBV12-2 is a known pseudogene. This CDR3 is built from 16 residues. The CDR3 bases are TGTGCAAGTCGCTTTCCACCCCGGGACAGGGCGAGAGAGCAGTACTTC. Translating it yields CASRFPPRDRAREQYF.

The genes are TRBV18 and TRBJ2-5, with 10 positions matching TRBD2. Germline values: CDR1 KGHSH, CDR2 LQKENI. There are 17 residues in the CDR3. J lost 2 bases, V lost 0 bases, and 6 bases had no gene match. CDR3 loop: CASSPPSGLAVQETQYF. The CDR3 bases are TGTGCCAGCTCACCACCGAGCGGACTAGCGGTACAAGAGACCCAGTACTTC.

The genes are TRBV19 and TRBJ2-2; 14 nucleotides align to TRBD2. The CDR3 is made up of 17 amino acids. Per the germline V gene, CDR1 is LNHDA and CDR2 is SQIVND (reference sequence). The V and J ends lost 4 bases and 2 bases, in that order; junction bases with no gene match: 3. The CDR3 loop reads CASSTGTSGGNTGELFF. CDR3 in DNA: TGTGCCAGTAGTACCGGGACTAGCGGGGGTAACACCGGGGAGCTGTTTTTT.

This clone came up once. This chain joins TRBV24-1 and TRBJ1-2; 8 nucleotides align to TRBD1. The CDR3 is made up of 14 amino acids. Germline V gene sequence: CDR1 KGHDR, CDR2 SFDVKD. The V and J ends lost 4 bases and 8 bases, in that order; junction bases with no gene match: 8. Here the CDR3 DNA reads TGTGCCACCAGTGACCCTGGACAGGGCTCCGGCTACACCTTC. Its translation: CATSDPGQGSGYTF.

V is TRBV24-1 and J is TRBJ2-2, with D perhaps matching TRBD1 (5 bases). Trimming took 1 base from V and 1 from J, leaving 21 bases between them. Looked up from germline, CDR1 is KGHDR and CDR2 is SFDVKD. The CDR3 runs 20 residues. The CDR3, as DNA: TGTGCCACCAGTGATTTAAGAGGACGTCAGCCAAGGGGGAACACCGGGGAGCTGTTTTTT. Its protein is CATSDLRGRQPRGNTGELFF.

This clone was seen only once. V and J are TRBV14 and TRBJ2-2; D is ambiguous. Germline CDR1 and CDR2: SGHDN and FVKESK. CDR3 size: 14 residues. Trimming took 2 bases from V and 4 from J, leaving 8 bases between them. Here the CDR3 reads CASSQLPGTGELFF. CDR3 DNA: TGTGCCAGCAGCCAACTTCCGGGCACCGGGGAGCTGTTTTTT.

This clone was detected only once. The chain joins TRBV5-1 to TRBJ1-1; D gene ambiguous. The CDR3 loop spans 13 amino acids. V was trimmed by 0 bases and J by 2 bases, leaving 5 bases between them. CDR1 is SGHRS, CDR2 YFSETQ, per germline. Here the CDR3 reads CASSLAVNTEAFF. The CDR3, as DNA: TGCGCCAGCAGCTTGGCCGTAAACACTGAAGCTTTCTTT.

The CDR3 nucleotides are TGCGCCAGCAGCTTGAGAGCGGGAGCAGCCGATACGCAGTATTTT. This codes for CASSLRAGAADTQYF. The genes are TRBV5-1 and TRBJ2-3, with 8 bases identical to TRBD2. The CDR3 runs 15 residues. CDR1 and CDR2 (germline): SGHRS, YFSETQ. V lost 1 base and J lost 6; bases outside the gene matches: 7.

This clone was counted a few times. The chain uses TRBV28 and TRBJ2-3; TRBD2 aligns across 9 bases. The CDR3 totals 15 residues. Germline V lookup: CDR1 MDHEN, CDR2 SYDVKM. Trimming at V came to 5 bases and at J to 3 bases, leaving 6 bases not matched to a gene. CDR3 in amino acids: CASSPSGEGTDTQYF. In nucleotides, the CDR3 is TGTGCCAGCAGTCCTAGCGGGGAAGGGACAGATACGCAGTATTTT.

J is TRBJ2-3 and V is TRBV24-1; TRBD2 is a possible D gene (6 bases). The CDR3 extends over 16 amino acids. CDR1 is KGHDR, CDR2 SFDVKD, per germline. V lost 9 bases to trimming and J lost 4 bases, with 22 bases between them. The CDR3 sequence is CATDAGWRGGSDTQYF. CDR3 nucleotide sequence: TGTGCCACCGATGCGGGGTGGAGGGGTGGCTCAGATACGCAGTATTTT.

The chain has TRBV6-5 and TRBJ2-7; 10 positions match TRBD1. The CDR3 has 14 amino acids. V gave up 5 bases and J gave up 6 bases; unmatched junction bases: 7. The germline V gene has CDR1 MNHEY and CDR2 SVGAGI. The CDR3 loop is CASSPDRGEGEQYF. In DNA form, the CDR3 reads TGTGCCAGCAGTCCGGACAGGGGGGAGGGCGAGCAGTACTTC.

This chain connects TRBV24-1 to TRBJ2-1; 16 bases agree with TRBD2. The trim removed 2 bases at V and 8 bases at J, leaving 2 bases unmatched. In germline, CDR1 is KGHDR, CDR2 SFDVKD. The CDR3 extends over 16 amino acids. As DNA, the CDR3 is TGTGCCACCAGTGATTCGGGGACTAGCGGGAGGGATGAGCAGTTCTTC. This codes for CATSDSGTSGRDEQFF.

The chain uses TRBV7-9 and TRBJ1-2; D possibly corresponds to TRBD1 (6 bases). The CDR3 sequence is 13 residues long. V lost 6 bases and J lost 4, with 12 bases in between. Germline V gives CDR1 SEHNR, CDR2 FQNEAQ (reference sequence). CDR3 loop: CASSPQGSYGYTF. The CDR3 DNA reads TGTGCCAGCAGTCCGCAGGGGAGCTATGGCTACACCTTC.